This is a list of T cell receptor beta chains from one sample in a study of cytomegalovirus exposure and HLA in healthy donors. Libraries were prepared by immunoSEQ multiplex PCR; TCRdb keeps only in-frame clonotypes and omits some of them. The sample includes 100,000 to 150,000 clones, 75% to 90% of them seen just once. The source material was PBMCs. Source of these receptors: a woman between 18 and 29 years old in good health and CMV-seronegative. Each CDR3 is given with its conserved first and last residue. D genes are given only for firm matches. Some rows have no size entry. The others give once, few or many, or a class for an expanded clone.

CDR3 length	D gene	V gene	clone size	J gene	CDR3 DNA	CDR3 protein
16	TRBD2	TRBV14	NA	TRBJ2-3	TGTGCCAGCAGCCAAGGGCAGCGGGGGTACACAGATACGCAGTATTTT	CASSQGQRGYTDTQYF
14	NA	TRBV9	NA	TRBJ1-5	TGTGCCAGCAGCGTAGCGGGGGGCCCGGGAGCCCAGCATTTT	CASSVAGGPGAQHF
14	TRBD1	TRBV6-5	NA	TRBJ1-1	TGTGCCAGCAGCCCACCGGACAGGCGGGCTGAAGCTTTCTTT	CASSPPDRRAEAFF
16	TRBD1	TRBV18	NA	TRBJ2-3	TGTGCCAGCTCACCGCCGACGTCACAGGGGTGGGATACGCAGTATTTT	CASSPPTSQGWDTQYF
14	NA	TRBV7-3	NA	TRBJ1-3	TGTGCCAGCAGCCCGGGACCCGGGGGGAACACCATATATTTT	CASSPGPGGNTIYF
13	TRBD1	TRBV2	NA	TRBJ2-7	TGTGCCAGCGGGACAGAGGCAGCCTACGAGCAGTACTTC	CASGTEAAYEQYF
17	NA	TRBV18	NA	TRBJ1-4	TGTGCCAGCTCCAGCGCGGACAGCTTTGCAACTAATGAAAAACTGTTTTTT	CASSSADSFATNEKLFF
20	TRBD2	TRBV11-3	once	TRBJ2-1	TGTGCCAGCAGCTTAAATTTTCTCACGGGCACTAGCGGGGGGCACAATGAGCAGTTCTTC	CASSLNFLTGTSGGHNEQFF
13	NA	TRBV14	NA	TRBJ1-4	TGTGCCAGCAGCCCTTCCCTTGGGGCGAAACTGTTTTTT	CASSPSLGAKLFF
11	NA	TRBV20-1	NA	TRBJ1-2	TGCAGTGCTAGAGTGAGTGCGGGAGAAACCTTC	CSARVSAGETF
14	NA	TRBV5-4	NA	TRBJ1-2	TGTGCCAGCAGCGGGGAACAGGGCCCCTATGGCTACACCTTC	CASSGEQGPYGYTF
13	TRBD1	TRBV2	NA	TRBJ2-7	TGTGCCAGCACCTCGGACAGGGCCTACGAGCAGTACTTC	CASTSDRAYEQYF
14	TRBD1	TRBV2	NA	TRBJ1-2	TGTGCCAGCGCGCACAGGGGGGAGGACTATGGCTACACCTTC	CASAHRGEDYGYTF
15	TRBD2	TRBV29-1	NA	TRBJ2-1	TGCAGCGTTGATAGAGCGGGACTCCCACCGGGTGAGCAGTTCTTC	CSVDRAGLPPGEQFF
16	NA	TRBV19	NA	TRBJ1-2	TGTGCCAGTAGTATGCAGGGAGGCCTTACTAACTATGGCTACACCTTC	CASSMQGGLTNYGYTF
15	TRBD1	TRBV5-1	NA	TRBJ2-3	TGCGCCAGCAGCTTGGGGGACAGGGATACAGATACGCAGTATTTT	CASSLGDRDTDTQYF
14	TRBD1	TRBV29-1	NA	TRBJ1-1	TGCAGCGTTCTCACCACAGGGGGCCGGACTGAAGCTTTCTTT	CSVLTTGGRTEAFF
15	NA	TRBV7-8	NA	TRBJ2-1	TGTGCCAGCAGCTTAGTCGTGGGGGGGGACACGGAGCAGTTCTTC	CASSLVVGGDTEQFF
13	NA	TRBV7-3	NA	TRBJ1-1	TGTGCCAGCAGCCCGACGGGGGTCACTGAAGCTTTCTTT	CASSPTGVTEAFF
14	NA	TRBV6-6	NA	TRBJ1-6	TGTGCCAGCAGGCGACAGGAGGATAATTCACCCCTCCACTTT	CASRRQEDNSPLHF
15	NA	TRBV18	NA	TRBJ2-7	TGTGCCAGCTCACCGAAACAGGGCCTTCCCTACGAGCAGTACTTC	CASSPKQGLPYEQYF
15	TRBD1	TRBV19	once	TRBJ1-1	TGTGCCAGTAGTAACGATAAGGGGGCTGGGACTGAAGCTTTCTTT	CASSNDKGAGTEAFF
14	TRBD1	TRBV19	NA	TRBJ1-5	TGTGCCAGTAGGTTGGACAGGGGATATCAGCCCCAGCATTTT	CASRLDRGYQPQHF
11	NA	TRBV5-5	NA	TRBJ1-1	TGTGCCAGACTTATCGGGACTGAAGCTTTCTTT	CARLIGTEAFF
16	TRBD2	TRBV7-8	NA	TRBJ2-7	TGTGCCAGCAGCATCTATCTAGCGGCTAGCGCCTACGAGCAGTACTTC	CASSIYLAASAYEQYF
13	NA	TRBV6-5	NA	TRBJ2-7	TGTGCCAGCAGCGGGGGGCCCCTTGAGGAGCAGTACTTC	CASSGGPLEEQYF
17	NA	TRBV11-1	NA	TRBJ2-1	TGTGCCAGCAGCTTAGAGTTGGGGCGGTCTGCCTACAATGAGCAGTTCTTC	CASSLELGRSAYNEQFF
14	NA	TRBV6-1	NA	TRBJ1-6	TGTGCCAGCAGTGAATACGTGGGACACTCACCCCTCCACTTT	CASSEYVGHSPLHF
14	NA	TRBV7-9	once	TRBJ1-1	TGTGCCACCAGGAGTCAAGGGGCGACCACTGAAGCTTTCTTT	CATRSQGATTEAFF
14	NA	TRBV29-1	NA	TRBJ1-2	TGCAGCGTTGGTAGACAGGAGAGTAACTATGGCTACACCTTC	CSVGRQESNYGYTF
14	NA	TRBV6-5	NA	TRBJ1-1	TGTGCCACCATTAGGTTTTATACGAGGGCGGAAGCTTTCTTT	CATIRFYTRAEAFF
15	NA	TRBV5-4	once	TRBJ1-1	TGTGCCAGCAGTACCGTTAAGACGGGGAACACTGAAGCTTTCTTT	CASSTVKTGNTEAFF
14	NA	TRBV6-5	NA	TRBJ1-6	TGTGCCAGCAGACCTCAGGGTCTAGGCTCACCCCTCCACTTT	CASRPQGLGSPLHF
12	NA	TRBV7-9	NA	TRBJ2-1	TGTGCCACCCGGGGGATAGGGGATGAGCAGTTCTTC	CATRGIGDEQFF
18	NA	TRBV27	NA	TRBJ1-1	TGTGCCAGCATGAAATCCCAGCCCGGCCGGGGGATGAGGACTGAAGCTTTCTTT	CASMKSQPGRGMRTEAFF
14	TRBD1	TRBV6-5	NA	TRBJ2-2	TGTGCCAGCGTTGACAGGGGGGCCACCGGGGAGCTGTTTTTT	CASVDRGATGELFF